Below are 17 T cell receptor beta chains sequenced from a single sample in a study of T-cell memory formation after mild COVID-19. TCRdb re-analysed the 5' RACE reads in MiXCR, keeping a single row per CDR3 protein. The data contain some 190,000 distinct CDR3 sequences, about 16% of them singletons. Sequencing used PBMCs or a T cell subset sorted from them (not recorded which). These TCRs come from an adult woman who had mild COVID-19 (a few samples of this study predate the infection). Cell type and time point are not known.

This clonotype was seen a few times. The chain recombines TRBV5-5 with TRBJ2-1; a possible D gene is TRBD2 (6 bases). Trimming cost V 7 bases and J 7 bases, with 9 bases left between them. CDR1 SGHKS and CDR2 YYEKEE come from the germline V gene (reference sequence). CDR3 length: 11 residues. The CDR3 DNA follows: TGTGCCAGCGGAGGGGCTAATGAGCAGTTCTTC. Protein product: CASGGANEQFF.

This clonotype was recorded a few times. The CDR3 nucleotides are TGTGCCAGCAGCCACGGCCTAGCGGGAGGGCCAGGCTACGAGCAGTACTTC. Amino acid sequence: CASSHGLAGGPGYEQYF. This sequence joins TRBV11-3 and TRBJ2-7; 12 positions agree with TRBD2. Germline trimming cut 5 bases from V and 3 bases from J; bases unmatched to any gene: 11. The germline CDR1 and CDR2 sequences are SGHNT and YENEEA. There are 17 residues in the CDR3.

The CDR3 DNA follows: TGTGCCAGCAGTCCGACAGGGTATTACGAGCAGTACTTC. Translating it yields CASSPTGYYEQYF. This sequence joins TRBV6-1 and TRBJ2-7; 7 bases align to TRBD1. The V segment lost 5 bases and the J segment 4 bases; nucleotides outside the gene matches: 5. The CDR3 has 13 residues. Germline lookup yields CDR1 MNHNS and CDR2 SASEGT.

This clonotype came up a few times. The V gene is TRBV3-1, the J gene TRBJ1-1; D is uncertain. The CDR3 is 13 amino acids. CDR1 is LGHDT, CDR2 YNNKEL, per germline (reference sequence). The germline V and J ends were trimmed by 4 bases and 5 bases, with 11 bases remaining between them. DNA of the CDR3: TGTGCCAGCAGCCGAACATCGAATACTGAAGCTTTCTTT. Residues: CASSRTSNTEAFF.

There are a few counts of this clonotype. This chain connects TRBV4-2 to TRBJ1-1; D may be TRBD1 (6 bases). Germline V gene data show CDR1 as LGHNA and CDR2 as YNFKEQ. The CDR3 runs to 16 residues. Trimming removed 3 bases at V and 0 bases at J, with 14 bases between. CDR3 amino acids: CASSQVQGTLNTEAFF. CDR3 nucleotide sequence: TGTGCCAGCAGCCAGGTACAGGGCACCCTGAACACTGAAGCTTTCTTT.

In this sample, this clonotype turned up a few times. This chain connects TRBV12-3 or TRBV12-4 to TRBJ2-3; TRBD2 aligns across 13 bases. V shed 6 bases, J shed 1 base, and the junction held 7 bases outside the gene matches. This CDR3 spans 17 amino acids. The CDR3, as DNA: TGTGCCAGCAGCCGGACTAGCGGGGGAACTCGCACAGATACGCAGTATTTT. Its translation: CASSRTSGGTRTDTQYF.

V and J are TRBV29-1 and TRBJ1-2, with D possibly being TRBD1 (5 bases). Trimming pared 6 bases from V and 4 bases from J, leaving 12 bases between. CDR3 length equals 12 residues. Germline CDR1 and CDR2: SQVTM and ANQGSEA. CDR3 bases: TGCAGCGTCGTTCACGGGACCTATGGCTACACCTTC. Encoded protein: CSVVHGTYGYTF.

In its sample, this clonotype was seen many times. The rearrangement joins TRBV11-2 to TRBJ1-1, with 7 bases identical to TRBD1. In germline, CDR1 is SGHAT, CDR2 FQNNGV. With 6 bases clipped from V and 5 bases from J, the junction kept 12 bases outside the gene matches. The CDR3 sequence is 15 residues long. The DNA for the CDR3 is TGTGCCAGCAGTCATAATTCAGGGGGAAAGACTGAAGCTTTCTTT. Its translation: CASSHNSGGKTEAFF.

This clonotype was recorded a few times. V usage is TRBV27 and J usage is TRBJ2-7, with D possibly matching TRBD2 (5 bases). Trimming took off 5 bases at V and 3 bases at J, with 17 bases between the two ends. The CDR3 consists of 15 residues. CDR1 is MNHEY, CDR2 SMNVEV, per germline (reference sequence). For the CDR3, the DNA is TGTGCCAGCAGTACTCCCAGCGGAACAAGCTACGAGCAGTACTTC. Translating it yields CASSTPSGTSYEQYF.

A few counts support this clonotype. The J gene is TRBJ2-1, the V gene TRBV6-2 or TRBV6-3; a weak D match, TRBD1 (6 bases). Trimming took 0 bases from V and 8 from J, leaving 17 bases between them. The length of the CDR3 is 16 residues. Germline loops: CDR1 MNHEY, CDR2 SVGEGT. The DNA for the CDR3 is TGTGCCAGCAGTTACTCGGCCAGGGGCAGGGAAGATGAGCAGTTCTTC. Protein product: CASSYSARGREDEQFF.

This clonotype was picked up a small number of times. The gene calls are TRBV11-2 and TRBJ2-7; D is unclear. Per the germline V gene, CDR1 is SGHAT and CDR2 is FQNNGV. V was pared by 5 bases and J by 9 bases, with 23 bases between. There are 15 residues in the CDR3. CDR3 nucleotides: TGTGCCAGCAGCAGCTCCGGGTCGAGCATCCCCGGGCAGTACTTC. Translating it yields CASSSSGSSIPGQYF.

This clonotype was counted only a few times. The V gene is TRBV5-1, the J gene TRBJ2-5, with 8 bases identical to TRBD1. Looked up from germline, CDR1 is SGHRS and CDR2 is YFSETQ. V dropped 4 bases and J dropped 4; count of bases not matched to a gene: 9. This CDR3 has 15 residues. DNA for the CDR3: TGCGCCAGCAGCAACGGACAGGGAATGGGAGAGACCCAGTACTTC. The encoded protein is CASSNGQGMGETQYF.

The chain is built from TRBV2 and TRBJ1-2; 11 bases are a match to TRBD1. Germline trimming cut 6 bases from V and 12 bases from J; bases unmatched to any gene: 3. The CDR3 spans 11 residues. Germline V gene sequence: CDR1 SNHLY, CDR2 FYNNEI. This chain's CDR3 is CASRGQGENTF. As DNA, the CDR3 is TGTGCCAGCAGGGGACAGGGGGAAAACACCTTC.

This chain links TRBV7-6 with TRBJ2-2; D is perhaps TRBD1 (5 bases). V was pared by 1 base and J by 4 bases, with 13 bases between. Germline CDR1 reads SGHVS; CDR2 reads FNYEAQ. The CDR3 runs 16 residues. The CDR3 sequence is CASSLEAGQSTGELFF. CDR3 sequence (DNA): TGTGCCAGCAGCTTAGAAGCCGGACAAAGCACCGGGGAGCTGTTTTTT.

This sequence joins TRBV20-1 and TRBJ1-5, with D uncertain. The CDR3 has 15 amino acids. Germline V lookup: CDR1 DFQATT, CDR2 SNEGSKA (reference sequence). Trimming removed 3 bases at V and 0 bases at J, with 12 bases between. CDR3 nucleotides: TGCAGTGCTAGGGTTTCGGGGAATAGCAATCAGCCCCAGCATTTT. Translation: CSARVSGNSNQPQHF.

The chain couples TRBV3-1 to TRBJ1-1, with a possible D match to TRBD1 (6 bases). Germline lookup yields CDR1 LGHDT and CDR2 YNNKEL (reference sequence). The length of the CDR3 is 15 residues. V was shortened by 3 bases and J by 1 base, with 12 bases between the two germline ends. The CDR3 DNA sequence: TGTGCCAGCAGCCAGAGGGACACCGGGAACACTGAAGCTTTCTTT. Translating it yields CASSQRDTGNTEAFF.

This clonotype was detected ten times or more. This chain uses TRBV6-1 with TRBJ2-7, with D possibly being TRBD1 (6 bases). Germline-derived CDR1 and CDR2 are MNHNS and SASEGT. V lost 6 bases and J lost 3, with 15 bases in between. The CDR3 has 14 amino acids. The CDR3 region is CASRPTTGSYEQYF. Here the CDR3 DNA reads TGTGCCAGCAGGCCGACGACAGGAAGCTACGAGCAGTACTTC.